This T cell receptor (beta chain) was obtained from a study of blood T cell repertoires in COVID-19. Study summary: From the United States, Italy and Spain came samples of acute and convalescent COVID-19. The analysed material was cDNA or gDNA that came from T cells, B-cell-depleted T cells, or PBMCs.

Per the original methods: Counts of nucleated cells, estimated from reference gene primer amplification, were obtained. Here immunoSEQ multiplex PCR was the method, and the copy in TCRdb shows in-frame clones only, minus some. For V, J and clone size, that table is used; D and trimming come from the DNA. The sample includes 120,000 or so clones, around 63% of them seen just once. This clone showed up just once. The germline CDR1 and CDR2 sequences are SGHAT and FQNNGV. Trimming left V 5 bases short and J 5 bases short, with 19 bases between. CDR3 length equals 16 residues. This chain links TRBV11-2 with TRBJ2-4; D possibly corresponds to TRBD2 (5 bases). The clonotype comes from an older woman with acute or convalescent COVID-19. The source material was peripheral blood. The CDR3 loop reads CASSPRTAPGENIQYF. In DNA form, the CDR3 reads TGTGCCAGCAGCCCTAGGACTGCCCCTGGGGAAAACATTCAGTACTTC.